One and the same sample provided the 20 T cell receptor beta chains below, sequenced in a study of T cells in localized non-small cell lung cancer (dated by TCRdb to the early 2020s). The library was obtained by the immunoSEQ multiplex PCR assay. What TCRdb holds here is the immuneACCESS table cut down to in-frame rearrangements. Part of the clones is not present; checked against another copy, under half of the missing clones reflect an unresolved V gene, and the others are unexplained. This sample holds 70,000 to 85,000 clones; about four fifths were observed only once. Clones ranked in the top ten supply approximately 1.3% of the sample. The sample here was peripheral blood, taken before any cancer treatment. These receptors were taken from a female donor older than 55 with stage I lung adenocarcinoma.

The table lists this clone with a few counts. The rearrangement joins TRBV5-8 to TRBJ2-5, with D tentatively TRBD2 (7 bases). This CDR3 region has 15 residues. Germline CDR1 is SGHTS and CDR2 is YDEGEE. The germline V and J ends were trimmed by 4 bases and 4 bases, with 17 bases remaining between them. The CDR3 sequence is CASSLPGGSRETQYF. The DNA of the CDR3 is TGTGCCAGCAGCCTCCCGGGGGGCTCTAGAGAGACCCAGTACTTC. The full variable domain, rest sourced from reference TRBV5-8 and TRBJ2-5, is EAGVTQSPTHLIKTRGQQATLRCSPISGHTSVYWYQQALGLGLQFLLWYDEGEERNRGNFPPRFSGRQFPNYSSELNVNALELEDSALYLCASSLPGGSRETQYFGPGTRLLVL.

In its sample, this clone was seen once. This sequence joins TRBV2 and TRBJ1-1; 8 bases are a match to TRBD1. Germline CDR1 is SNHLY and CDR2 is FYNNEI. Losses at the gene ends were 8 bases for V and 1 base for J; bases not matched to a gene: 9. CDR3 size: 15 residues. Here the CDR3 reads CASGPPGTGNTEAFF. DNA for the CDR3: TGTGCCAGCGGACCCCCAGGGACAGGGAACACTGAAGCTTTCTTT. The variable domain in full, with the rest retrieved from reference TRBV2 and TRBJ1-1, is EPEVTQTPSHQVTQMGQEVILRCVPISNHLYFYWYRQILGQKVEFLVSFYNNEISEKSEIFDDQFSVERPDGSNFTLKIRSTKLEDSAMYFCASGPPGTGNTEAFFGQGTRLTVV.

V and J are TRBV11-2 and TRBJ2-3; D gene ambiguous. The V gene lost 4 bases and the J gene lost 5 bases, with 10 bases spanning the gap. The germline V gene has CDR1 SGHAT and CDR2 FQNNGV. The CDR3 runs to 13 residues. CDR3 amino acids: CASSSPVIDTQYF. The CDR3 DNA follows: TGTGCCAGCAGCTCCCCCGTTATAGATACGCAGTATTTT. Full variable domain (remainder filled in from reference TRBV11-2 and TRBJ2-3): EAGVAQSPRYKIIEKRQSVAFWCNPISGHATLYWYQQILGQGPKLLIQFQNNGVVDDSQLPKDRFSAERLKGVDSTLKIQPAKLEDSAVYLCASSSPVIDTQYFGPGTRLTVL.

The V gene is TRBV12-2, the J gene TRBJ2-1; whether TRBD2, the table's D call, matches the DNA was not checked. TRBV12-2 is a pseudogene segment. The CDR3 loop spans 19 amino acids. CDR3: CASRLSASGGDELTDEQFF. CDR3 sequence (DNA): TGTGCAAGTCGCTTAAGCGCTAGCGGGGGGGACGAACTGACGGATGAGCAGTTCTTC.

The chain has TRBV7-2 and TRBJ2-7; 7 bases are shared with TRBD1. The junction had 7 bases not matched to a gene; V was cut back by 5 bases and J by 3 bases. The CDR3 has 14 residues. The germline CDR1 and CDR2 sequences are SGHTA and FQGNSA. The CDR3 protein is CASSPRTGRYEQYF. The CDR3 bases are TGTGCCAGCAGCCCCCGGACAGGACGCTACGAGCAGTACTTC.

The CDR3 reads CSAQGSSYNEQFF. The CDR3 DNA reads TGCAGCGCACAGGGGAGCTCCTACAATGAGCAGTTCTTC. V usage is TRBV29-1 and J usage is TRBJ2-1; 7 nucleotides line up with TRBD1. Germline CDR1 reads SQVTM; CDR2 reads ANQGSEA. There are 13 residues in the CDR3. V was clipped by 7 bases and J by 0 bases; unmatched bases: 3.

The chain is built from TRBV5-5 and TRBJ2-3; D uncertain. Germline values: CDR1 SGHKS, CDR2 YYEKEE (reference sequence). The ends were cut back, 0 bases at V and 2 bases at J, with 7 bases in the middle. This CDR3 is 14 amino acids long. The CDR3 protein is CASSLAAFTDTQYF. The CDR3 region has the DNA TGTGCCAGCAGCTTGGCGGCGTTCACAGATACGCAGTATTTT.

CDR3 region: CASSKRGCRGHGNEQFF. CDR3 DNA sequence: TGTGCCAGCAGCAAAAGGGGTTGCAGGGGCCACGGCAATGAGCAGTTCTTC. The chain carries TRBV21-1 and TRBJ2-1; the D segment call TRBD1 is taken from the table without a DNA check. TRBV21-1 is a pseudogene locus. The CDR3 is 17 amino acids.

The chain carries TRBV7-8 and TRBJ1-4, with D maybe TRBD1 (6 bases). Germline V lookup: CDR1 SGHVS, CDR2 FQNEAQ. CDR3 length: 14 amino acids. V lost 7 bases to trimming and J lost 4 bases, with 13 bases between them. This CDR3 is CASKLQGGNEKLFF. The CDR3 nucleotides read TGTGCCAGCAAGCTACAGGGAGGTAATGAAAAACTGTTTTTT.

The genes are TRBV4-1 and TRBJ1-6; no definite D call. Germline CDR1 and CDR2: MGHRA and YSYEKL. The germline V and J ends were trimmed by 0 bases and 7 bases, with 10 bases remaining between them. CDR3 size: 15 residues. The DNA of the CDR3 is TGCGCCAGCAGCCAAGATGCAGGTTACAATTCACCCCTCCACTTT. As protein: CASSQDAGYNSPLHF.

This chain uses TRBV7-9 with TRBJ2-7; 8 bases fit TRBD2. The CDR3 has 13 amino acids. The V and J ends lost 5 bases and 3 bases, in that order; junction bases with no gene match: 3. Germline lookup yields CDR1 SEHNR and CDR2 FQNEAQ (reference sequence). DNA of the CDR3: TGTGCCAGCAGCACCCGGGGGGGCTACGAGCAGTACTTC. Amino acid sequence: CASSTRGGYEQYF.

The chain recombines TRBV6-1 with TRBJ2-7; D perhaps matches TRBD2 (5 bases). The CDR3 is made up of 15 amino acids. Germline CDR1 is MNHNS and CDR2 is SASEGT. Trimming removed 5 bases at V and 0 bases at J, with 14 bases between. CDR3 protein: CASSWTEISSYEQYF. The CDR3 DNA follows: TGTGCCAGCAGTTGGACTGAGATAAGCTCCTACGAGCAGTACTTC.

The genes are TRBV5-1 and TRBJ1-2, with a weak D call TRBD1 (6 bases). This CDR3 spans 14 amino acids. The V and J ends lost 4 bases and 1 base respectively, with 11 bases between them. CDR1 and CDR2 from the germline V gene are SGHRS and YFSETQ. CDR3 protein: CASSRNRDNYGYTF. Here the CDR3 DNA reads TGCGCCAGCAGCCGTAACAGGGATAACTATGGCTACACCTTC.

The chain carries TRBV10-3 and TRBJ2-1, with D perhaps TRBD1 or TRBD2 (6 bases each). Germline V gene data show CDR1 as ENHRY and CDR2 as SYGVKD. V was trimmed by 4 bases and J by 4 bases, leaving 20 bases between them. This CDR3 is 17 amino acids long. This CDR3 is CAISGTDTGTYYNEQFF. The DNA for the CDR3 is TGTGCCATCAGTGGGACAGATACCGGGACTTATTACAATGAGCAGTTCTTC.

The genes are TRBV7-2 and TRBJ1-2; TRBD1 matches 7 bases. From germline, CDR1 is SGHTA and CDR2 FQGNSA. The V gene end was trimmed by 5 bases and the J gene end by 8 bases; junction bases not matched to a gene: 11. This CDR3 contains 14 residues. The CDR3 protein is CASSVGGGGYGYTF. CDR3 coding DNA: TGTGCCAGCAGCGTAGGAGGGGGCGGGTACGGCTACACCTTC. The entire variable domain, with the rest obtained from reference TRBV7-2 and TRBJ1-2, is as follows: GAGVSQSPSNKVTEKGKDVELRCDPISGHTALYWYRQSLGQGLEFLIYFQGNSAPDKSGLPSDRFSAERTGGSVSTLTIQRTQQEDSAVYLCASSVGGGGYGYTFGSGTRLTVV.

The chain joins TRBV7-9 to TRBJ2-3; D is uncertain. The V and J ends lost 5 bases and 6 bases respectively, with 12 bases between them. The length of the CDR3 is 13 residues. Germline-derived CDR1 and CDR2 are SEHNR and FQNEAQ (reference sequence). The chain's CDR3 is CASSPINLDTQYF. CDR3 nucleotides: TGTGCCAGCAGCCCCATAAATCTGGATACGCAGTATTTT.

The gene calls are TRBV27 and TRBJ1-2; D is ambiguous. V dropped 5 bases and J dropped 4 bases, with 11 bases sitting between them. Germline CDR1 and CDR2: MNHEY and SMNVEV (reference sequence). The CDR3 runs 13 residues. CDR3: CASSALYSYGYTF. The CDR3 DNA follows: TGTGCCAGCAGTGCTCTATACAGCTATGGCTACACCTTC.

This chain links TRBV5-4 with TRBJ2-2, with 11 bases aligning to TRBD2. The CDR3 spans 16 residues. CDR1 is SGHNT and CDR2 is YYREEE in the germline V gene (reference sequence). J was trimmed by 4 bases and V by 4 bases; bases with no gene match: 6. The CDR3 is CASSPRLAGFTGELFF. The DNA for the CDR3 is TGTGCCAGCAGCCCGCGACTAGCGGGATTCACCGGGGAGCTGTTTTTT.

The chain joins TRBV7-2 to TRBJ1-3; D possibly corresponds to TRBD1 (5 bases). This CDR3 region has 16 residues. Per the germline V gene, CDR1 is SGHTA and CDR2 is FQGNSA. Trimming pared 2 bases from V and 4 bases from J, leaving 15 bases between. The CDR3 spells CASSLTGTSLGNTIYF. For the CDR3, the DNA is TGTGCCAGCAGCTTAACAGGAACGTCCTTAGGAAACACCATATATTTT.

V gene TRBV27 combines with J gene TRBJ1-1, with D uncertain. Germline CDR1 and CDR2: MNHEY and SMNVEV (reference sequence). Trimming shortened V by 7 bases and J by 0 bases, and 21 bases separated the two germline ends. The length of the CDR3 is 17 residues. CDR3 region: CASTVVRAGRLNTEAFF. The CDR3 DNA follows: TGTGCCAGCACGGTCGTGAGGGCTGGAAGATTGAACACTGAAGCTTTCTTT.